Detailed here is one T cell receptor beta chain. Its target is unknown. This entry belongs to a study of cytomegalovirus exposure and HLA in healthy donors. Study in general: Unique TCR beta sequences numbering approximately 120 million came from roughly 180 million T cells in an earlier analysis. Ancestry clustering placed roughly 86% of approximately 370 genotyped donors in the Caucasian-associated cluster.

General study points: An assumption of roughly uniform sequencing depth across donors underlay the presence/absence analyses.

The CDR3 covers 16 residues. Germline V gives CDR1 SGHDT, CDR2 YYEEEE. V lost 3 bases and J lost 0, with 15 bases in between. Use of 60 Vbeta and 13 Jbeta primers characterized the PCR. Only in-frame clones appear in the TCRdb table, and some are missing; sequencing was by immunoSEQ multiplex PCR. The data show approximately 160,000 clones, with around 75% seen just once and roughly 2% held by the top ten. Sequencing input: PBMCs. This sequence joins TRBV5-6 and TRBJ1-2, with a possible D match to TRBD1 (6 bases). The sequence was collected from a human donor in good health. This CDR3 is CASSWGRGDANYGYTF. The CDR3 DNA reads TGTGCCAGCAGCTGGGGGCGGGGGGACGCTAACTATGGCTACACCTTC.